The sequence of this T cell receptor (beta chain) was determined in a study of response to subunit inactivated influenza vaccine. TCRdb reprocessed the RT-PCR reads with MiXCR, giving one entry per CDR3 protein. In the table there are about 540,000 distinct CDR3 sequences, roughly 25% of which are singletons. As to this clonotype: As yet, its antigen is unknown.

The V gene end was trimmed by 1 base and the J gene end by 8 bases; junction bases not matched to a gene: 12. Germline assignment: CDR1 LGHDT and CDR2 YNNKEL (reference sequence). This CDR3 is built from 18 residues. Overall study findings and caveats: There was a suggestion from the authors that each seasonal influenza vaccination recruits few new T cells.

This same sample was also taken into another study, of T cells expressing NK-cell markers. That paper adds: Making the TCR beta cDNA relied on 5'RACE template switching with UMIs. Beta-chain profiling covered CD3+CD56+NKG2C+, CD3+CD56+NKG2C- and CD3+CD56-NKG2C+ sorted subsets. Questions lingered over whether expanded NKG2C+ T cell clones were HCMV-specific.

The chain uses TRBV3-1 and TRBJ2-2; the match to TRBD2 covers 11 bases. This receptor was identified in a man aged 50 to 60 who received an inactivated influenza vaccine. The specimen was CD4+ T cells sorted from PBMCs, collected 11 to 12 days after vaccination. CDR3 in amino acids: CASSQALAGVPTVGELFF. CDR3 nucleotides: TGTGCCAGCAGCCAAGCACTAGCGGGGGTCCCGACGGTAGGGGAGCTGTTTTTT.